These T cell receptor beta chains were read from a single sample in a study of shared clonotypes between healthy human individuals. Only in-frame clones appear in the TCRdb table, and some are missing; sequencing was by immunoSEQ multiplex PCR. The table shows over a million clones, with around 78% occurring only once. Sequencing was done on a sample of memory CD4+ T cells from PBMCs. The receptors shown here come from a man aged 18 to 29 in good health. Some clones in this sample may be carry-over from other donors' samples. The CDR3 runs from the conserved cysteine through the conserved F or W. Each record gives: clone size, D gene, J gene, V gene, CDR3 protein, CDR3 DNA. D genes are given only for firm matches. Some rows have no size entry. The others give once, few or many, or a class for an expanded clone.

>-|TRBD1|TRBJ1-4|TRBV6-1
CASSEYGQGGPNEKLFF
TGTGCCAGCAGTGAATATGGACAGGGTGGACCTAATGAAAAACTGTTTTTT
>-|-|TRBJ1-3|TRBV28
CASSSSRDGNTIYF
TGTGCCAGCAGTTCGAGCAGGGATGGAAACACCATATATTTT
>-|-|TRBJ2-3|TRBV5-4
CASSLGGGSTDTQYF
TGTGCCAGCAGCTTGGGTGGCGGGAGCACAGATACGCAGTATTTT
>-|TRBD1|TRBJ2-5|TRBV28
CASSSSRDRGSQETQYF
TGTGCCAGCAGTTCCTCCCGGGACAGGGGAAGCCAAGAGACCCAGTACTTC
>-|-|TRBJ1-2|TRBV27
CASSSRQAYGYTF
TGTGCCAGCAGTTCCCGACAGGCCTATGGCTACACCTTC
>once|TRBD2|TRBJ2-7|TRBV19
CASSPSWGTTYEQYF
TGTGCCAGTAGTCCGAGTTGGGGGACTACCTACGAGCAGTACTTC
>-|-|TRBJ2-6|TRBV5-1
CASTPGFSSGANVLTF
TGCGCCAGCACCCCGGGGTTTAGCTCTGGGGCCAACGTCCTGACTTTC
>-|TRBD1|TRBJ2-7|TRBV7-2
CASSLGDRAVYEQYF
TGTGCCAGCAGCTTAGGAGACAGGGCTGTGTACGAGCAGTACTTC
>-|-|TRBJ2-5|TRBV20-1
CSAAPKETQYF
TGCAGTGCAGCCCCGAAAGAGACCCAGTACTTC
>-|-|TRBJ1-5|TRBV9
CASSVAFRALNQPQHF
TGTGCCAGCAGCGTAGCTTTTAGGGCTTTAAATCAGCCCCAGCATTTT
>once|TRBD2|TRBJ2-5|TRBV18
CASSLTLAGQETQYF
TGTGCCAGCTCACTTACACTAGCGGGGCAAGAGACCCAGTACTTC
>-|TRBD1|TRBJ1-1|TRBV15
CATSRDMGQGRTEAFF
TGTGCCACCAGCAGAGATATGGGACAGGGGAGGACTGAAGCTTTCTTT
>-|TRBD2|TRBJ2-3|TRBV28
CASSLGLAGEDETDTQYF
TGTGCCAGCAGTTTGGGGCTAGCGGGAGAGGATGAAACAGATACGCAGTATTTT
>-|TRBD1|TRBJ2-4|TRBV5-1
CASSETGTNIQYF
TGCGCCAGCAGCGAGACAGGGACCAACATTCAGTACTTC
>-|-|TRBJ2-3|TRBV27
CASSLSGTDTQYF
TGTGCCAGCAGTTTATCGGGCACAGATACGCAGTATTTT
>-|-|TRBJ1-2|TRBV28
CASSSGRDYGYTF
TGTGCCAGCAGTTCCGGACGGGACTATGGCTACACCTTC
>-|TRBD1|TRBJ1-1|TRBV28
CASSRDSMGFF
TGTGCCAGCAGCAGGGACAGTATGGGGTTCTTT
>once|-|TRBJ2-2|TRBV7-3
CASSVSSSTGELFF
TGTGCCAGCAGCGTTTCTAGTAGCACCGGGGAGCTGTTTTTT
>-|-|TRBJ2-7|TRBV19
CASSPRNTYEQYF
TGTGCCAGTAGTCCCCGTAATACCTACGAGCAGTACTTC
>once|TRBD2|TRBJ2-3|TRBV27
CASSLYRGLAGAASTDTQYF
TGTGCCAGCAGTTTATACAGGGGACTAGCGGGCGCAGCTAGCACAGATACGCAGTATTTT
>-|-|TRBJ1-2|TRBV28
CASRAGGLYGYTF
TGTGCCAGCAGGGCCGGTGGGCTCTATGGCTACACCTTC
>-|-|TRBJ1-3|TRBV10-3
CAIRSLGGLGNTIYF
TGTGCCATCAGGAGCTTGGGGGGTCTTGGAAACACCATATATTTT